This T cell receptor beta chain was sequenced during a study of T cells in Graves' hyperthyroidism and ophthalmopathy. This clonotype came up a few times. Its antigen is unidentified. Stable Graves' hyperthyroidism denoted no ophthalmopathy progression over 18 months. Clinicians diagnosed patients from clinical symptoms, serum thyroxine and TRAb, thyroid ultrasound and orbital computed tomography. The investigators amplified TCR beta CDR3 regions from RNA transcripts. First-round RT-PCR with HTBI primers amplified the TCR CDR3 region. TCRdb re-called the multiplex PCR reads through MiXCR, storing one row per CDR3 protein. The sample has 400,000 to 500,000 distinct CDR3 sequences; approximately 14% are singletons. CDR1 and CDR2 from the germline V gene are GTSNPN and SVGIG (reference sequence). The CDR3 contains 14 residues. V lost 0 bases and J 7 bases, leaving 13 bases between the germline ends. Study findings and constraints: For ophthalmopathy, model prediction preceded onset by a median approximately 6 months.

The receptor was isolated from a woman under 30 with Graves' hyperthyroidism. The sequenced material came from blood. The chain uses TRBV30 and TRBJ1-5, with D possibly being TRBD1 (6 bases). The CDR3 spells CAWSVSGVGQPQHF. The CDR3 bases are TGTGCCTGGAGTGTATCAGGGGTTGGACAGCCCCAGCATTTT.